A selection of T cell receptor beta chains follows, all from one sample in a study of T cell responses to AZD1222 COVID-19 vaccine. Sequencing was performed with immunoSEQ multiplex PCR; in TCRdb, only in-frame clones are kept and a portion is missing. The sample contains about 150,000 clones, about nine tenths of which appear only once. The source material was peripheral blood, sampled on day 0 of AZD1222 vaccination. Receptors originate from an adult in good health. Both conserved end residues are part of each CDR3. D genes are given only for firm matches. The size of a clone is reported for some rows only, either as once, few or many, or as a class for expanded clones.

>TRBD1|.|TRBJ1-2|TRBV2
TGTGCCAGCAGTGCCGGGACAGGGAACTATGGCTACACCTTC
CASSAGTGNYGYTF
>.|few|TRBJ1-5|TRBV19
TGTGCCACACAGGGAGATTATCAGCCCCAGCATTTT
CATQGDYQPQHF
>TRBD1|once|TRBJ1-6|TRBV27
TGTGCCAGCAGACCCCAGGGGGCGCGGTCACCCCTCCACTTT
CASRPQGARSPLHF
>.|.|TRBJ1-5|TRBV28
TGTGCCAGCAGTTCGGGGACAAAACTGGGCAATCAGCCCCAGCATTTT
CASSSGTKLGNQPQHF
>TRBD1|.|TRBJ1-1|TRBV28
TGTGCCAGCATAAACAGGGGGCGAAACACTGAAGCTTTCTTT
CASINRGRNTEAFF
>TRBD1|.|TRBJ2-7|TRBV25-1
TGTGCCAGCAGTAAGACAGGGGGCCTCTTCGAGCAGTACTTC
CASSKTGGLFEQYF
>.|.|TRBJ2-7|TRBV5-1
TGCGCCAGCAGCTTGGAGCTCGGGGTTTCAACCTACGAGCAGTACTTC
CASSLELGVSTYEQYF
>.|.|TRBJ2-4|TRBV4-3
TGCGCCAGCAGCCAAGATCGCGTTGGAGGGACCCCAGCAAGGAACATTCAGTACTTC
CASSQDRVGGTPARNIQYF
>TRBD1|.|TRBJ2-1|TRBV5-1
TGCGCCAGCAGCTTGGCCCCAGGGGGCTACAATGAGCAGTTCTTC
CASSLAPGGYNEQFF
>TRBD1|.|TRBJ2-2|TRBV19
TGTGCCAGTAGTTCACATAGTACAGGGGGCCACGGCGGGGAGCTGTTTTTT
CASSSHSTGGHGGELFF
>TRBD1|.|TRBJ2-2|TRBV10-3
TGTGCCATCAGTGGGACAGGATCGAACACCGGGGAGCTGTTTTTT
CAISGTGSNTGELFF
>TRBD1|.|TRBJ1-1|TRBV6-2/TRBV6-3
TGTGCCAGCAGTTATACAGGGGTAGGGACTGAAGCTTTCTTT
CASSYTGVGTEAFF
>TRBD1|.|TRBJ1-6|TRBV6-2/TRBV6-3
TGTGCCAGCAGTTATGCAGGGGGACGGGCGGTCCTCCACTTT
CASSYAGGRAVLHF
>.|.|TRBJ1-1|TRBV4-1
TGCGCCAGCAGCCAATTGCCGGGAATCATGAACACTGAAGCTTTCTTT
CASSQLPGIMNTEAFF
>TRBD1|.|TRBJ1-3|TRBV7-8
TGTGCCAGCAGCCGATACGACAGGGACTCTGGAAACACCATATATTTT
CASSRYDRDSGNTIYF
>.|.|TRBJ2-7|TRBV2
TGTGCCAGCAGGGCCGACAGGATCTACGAGCAGTACTTC
CASRADRIYEQYF
>.|.|TRBJ1-5|TRBV5-1
TGCGCCAGCAGCTTGGCCAGTGGGGGTCAGCCCCAGCATTTT
CASSLASGGQPQHF
>.|.|TRBJ1-1|TRBV11-2
TGTGCCAGCAGCTTAGAAAACTGGGCCACTGAAGCTTTCTTT
CASSLENWATEAFF
>.|.|TRBJ2-7|TRBV3-1/TRBV3-2
TGTGCCAGCAGCCAAGATGGGACGACTAGCTCCTACGAGCAGTACTTC
CASSQDGTTSSYEQYF
>.|.|TRBJ2-1|TRBV2
TGTGCCAGCAGTGAAGCGGGAGGTACCTACAATGAGCAGTTCTTC
CASSEAGGTYNEQFF
>.|.|TRBJ1-2|TRBV5-1
TGCGCCAGCAGCCCAGGGATCGGCTACACCTTC
CASSPGIGYTF
>TRBD2|.|TRBJ2-7|TRBV9
TGTGCCAGCAGCGTTGGAGCGGGAGCCTACGAGCAGTACTTC
CASSVGAGAYEQYF
>TRBD2|many|TRBJ2-7|TRBV6-2/TRBV6-3
TGTGCCAGCAGTGCAGGGACTAGCGGGAGACCCTACGAGCAGTACTTC
CASSAGTSGRPYEQYF
>TRBD1|.|TRBJ2-7|TRBV28
TGTGCCAGCATACCCCTGGGACAGGGGGACCACGAGCAGTACTTC
CASIPLGQGDHEQYF
>.|once|TRBJ1-5|TRBV7-6
TGTGCCAGCAGCTTAGCGGGGGGCAGCGGCAATCAGCCCCAGCATTTT
CASSLAGGSGNQPQHF
>.|once|TRBJ1-4|TRBV28
TGTGCCAGCAACTTATCAACTAATGAAAAACTGTTTTTT
CASNLSTNEKLFF
>.|.|TRBJ2-7|TRBV24-1
TGTGCCACCAGTGACTCCGGGAGAAGCTCCTACGAGCAGTACTTC
CATSDSGRSSYEQYF
>.|.|TRBJ2-3|TRBV6-5
TGTGCCAGCAGTCAGAATAGCACAGATACGCAGTATTTT
CASSQNSTDTQYF
>.|.|TRBJ2-1|TRBV19
TGTGCCAGTAGTCCGCTGTTGGGAAGAGGGTTACACAATGAGCAGTTCTTC
CASSPLLGRGLHNEQFF
>.|.|TRBJ1-5|TRBV4-2
TGTGCCAGCAGCCAAGGAAGCTCAGGGGACAATCAGCCCCAGCATTTT
CASSQGSSGDNQPQHF
>TRBD2|.|TRBJ2-1|TRBV9
TGTGCCAGCAGCGTCATAGCGGGAGGGAGCTCCTACAATGAGCAGTTCTTC
CASSVIAGGSSYNEQFF
>.|.|TRBJ1-1|TRBV27
TGTGCCAGCAGTCCCCTGGGGGGGATGAACACTGAAGCTTTCTTT
CASSPLGGMNTEAFF
>.|.|TRBJ2-3|TRBV7-2
TGTGCCAGCAGCTTTCAAGGTCCAGATACGCAGTATTTT
CASSFQGPDTQYF
>.|.|TRBJ1-4|TRBV2
TGTGCCAGCATCCCTATTGGTGAAAAACTGTTTTTT
CASIPIGEKLFF
>TRBD1|.|TRBJ1-2|TRBV29-1
TGCAGCGTTGCACAGGGGGACGGCTATGGCTACACCTTC
CSVAQGDGYGYTF
>.|.|TRBJ2-3|TRBV24-1
TGTGCCACCAGCCCCAAGACCCTCACAGATACGCAGTATTTT
CATSPKTLTDTQYF
>TRBD2|few|TRBJ2-1|TRBV13
TGTGCCAGCAGCTTAAGCAGCGGGACTCCGAGCTCCTACAATGAGCAGTTCTTC
CASSLSSGTPSSYNEQFF
>.|.|TRBJ2-2|TRBV11-3
TGTGCCAGCAGCTTACGCTACCGCACCGGGGAGCTGTTTTTT
CASSLRYRTGELFF
>TRBD2|once|TRBJ2-1|TRBV19
TGTGCCAGTAGCCCGGGACTAGCGGGATTGGAGCAGTTCTTC
CASSPGLAGLEQFF